The entry below describes one T cell receptor beta chain. This clonotype was picked up a small number of times. No cognate antigen has been identified for it. The record has no base qualities; no much larger clone is one base away. These data belong to a study of prognosis after radiotherapy for stage I lung cancer (dated by TCRdb to the early 2020s). With regard to the full study: Between early 2018 and early 2019, around 19 patients with stage I NSCLC were enrolled in Nanjing, China. Newly diagnosed primary stage I lung tumors occurred in roughly 13 patients, and oligometastatic NSCLC after surgical resection of the primary tumor occurred in four or five. Every patient was deemed medically inoperable, approximately 11 because of comorbidities and 7 because they refused surgery. The cohort included about a dozen men and several women, with a median age of roughly 74 years and a range of about 53 to 85 years. On tumor histology, fewer than 15 patients had adenocarcinoma and six or seven had squamous cell carcinoma. SBRT was delivered in 3 to 5 fractions with a biologically effective dose of at least 100 Gy, and image-guided IMRT or VMAT was used for delivery. No patient received concurrent therapy alongside SBRT. After SBRT, distant metastases developed in four of the 19 patients at a median of around seven months, while the remaining 15 patients had no significant progression. Peripheral blood TCR beta repertoires were profiled in stage I NSCLC patients before and after stereotactic body radiotherapy, and the study then linked these repertoires to distant failure. A total of around 40 blood samples from around 19 patients were sequenced, with one sample obtained before and one obtained after SBRT for each patient.

No patient had a history of other malignancies or prior chemotherapy or radiotherapy, and all had node-negative disease on CT and PET/CT. At each of the two time points, six milliliters of peripheral venous blood were collected into EDTA tubes. Ficoll-Paque Plus density-gradient centrifugation was used to isolate PBMCs. Right after collection, samples were placed at -80 degrees C and kept there until analysis. Unmatched junction bases come to 9, with V trimmed by 8 bases and J by 7 bases. The CDR3 goes from the cysteine to the phenylalanine over 14 residues. The DNA shown is the 42-base CDR3, in frame from base 1. The germline V gene (reference sequence) yields SGHNT for CDR1 and YYREEE for CDR2. Study-level results and caveats: None of the reported P values were adjusted for multiple comparisons. Differences in TRBV and TRBJ usage frequencies by metastasis status were reportedly observed in two V genes at baseline and in several V and two J genes after SBRT. The study was limited by its small cohort and short follow-up, and the findings require independent validation. Post-SBRT Shannon entropy and its change from baseline were lower in patients who developed distant metastases; baseline Shannon entropy was not associated with metastases. No determination of tumor specificity was made for expanded TCR clones. After SBRT, the count of unique TCR clones dropped from a median of roughly 10,000 beforehand to roughly 7,000 afterward (Wilcoxon paired P=0.011).

Two rounds of multiplex PCR were performed to amplify the TCR beta CDR3 region from genomic DNA. The first PCR round used primers specific to each TRBV and TRBJ gene, and the primer sequences were filed in Chinese patent CN105087789A. The second PCR round used universal primers. The Roche High Pure PCR Template Preparation Kit was used to extract genomic DNA from frozen PBMCs. Libraries were sequenced paired-end with 151 bp reads on an Illumina HiSeq 3000. The authors' analysis ran thus. Raw reads lacking the multiplex PCR primer sequences were removed with CutAdapt. High-quality paired reads were merged into contigs with PEAR. By aligning each contig to reference sequences, MiXCR assigned the TRB V, D and J gene segments to that contig. To remove sequencing errors, CDR3 sequences were clustered according to base quality and sequence similarity. Shannon entropy, normalized by the natural log of the productive TCR sequence number, served as the measure of diversity. To get clonality, Shannon entropy was divided by the natural log of the number of unique clonotypes, and that result was subtracted from one. The Youden index of ROC curves was used to select progression-free survival cut-offs for repertoire metrics, and analyses were performed in R 3.5.3. In-frame beta chains were kept once TCRdb had trimmed the public reads at Q25 with fastp and called clones with MiXCR. A single entry per CDR3 protein holds the most common genes and DNA from its merged rows. What appears here as the V and J calls and clone size reflects TCRdb's work, not the paper's. This sample is represented by around 26,000 distinct CDR3 sequences; around 30% of them were singletons. The ten most abundant clones make up roughly a third of the sample.

The clonotype was recovered from a donor at least 50 years old with non-small cell lung cancer. The chain was built from TRBV5-4 and TRBJ1-6; 7 bases in the junction line up with TRBD1. This specimen consisted of PBMCs, obtained before or after stereotactic body radiation therapy (not recorded which). The sequenced DNA is TGTGCCAGTACACAGGGGATAGAGAATTCACCCCTCCACTTT. Protein translation: CASTQGIENSPLHF.